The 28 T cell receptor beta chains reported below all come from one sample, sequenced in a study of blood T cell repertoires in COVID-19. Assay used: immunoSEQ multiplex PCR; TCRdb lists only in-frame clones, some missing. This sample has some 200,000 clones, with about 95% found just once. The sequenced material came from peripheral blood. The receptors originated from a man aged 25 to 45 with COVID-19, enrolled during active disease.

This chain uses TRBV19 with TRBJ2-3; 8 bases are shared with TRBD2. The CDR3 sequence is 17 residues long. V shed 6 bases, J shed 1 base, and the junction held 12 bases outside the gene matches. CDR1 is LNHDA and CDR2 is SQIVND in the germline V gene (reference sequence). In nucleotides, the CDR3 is TGTGCCAGTAGACCTACCGCAGCCGGGGGGGGCACAGATACGCAGTATTTT. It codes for CASRPTAAGGGTDTQYF. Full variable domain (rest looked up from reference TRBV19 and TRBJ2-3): DGGITQSPKYLFRKEGQNVTLSCEQNLNHDAMYWYRQDPGQGLRLIYYSQIVNDFQKGDIAEGYSVSREKKESFPLTVTSAQKNPTAFYLCASRPTAAGGGTDTQYFGPGTRLTVL.

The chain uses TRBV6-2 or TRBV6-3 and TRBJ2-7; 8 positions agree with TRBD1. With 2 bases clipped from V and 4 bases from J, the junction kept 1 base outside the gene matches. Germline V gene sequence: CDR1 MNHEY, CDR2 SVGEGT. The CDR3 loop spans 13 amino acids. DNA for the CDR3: TGTGCCAGCAGTTACCGGACAGGGTACGAGCAGTACTTC. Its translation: CASSYRTGYEQYF.

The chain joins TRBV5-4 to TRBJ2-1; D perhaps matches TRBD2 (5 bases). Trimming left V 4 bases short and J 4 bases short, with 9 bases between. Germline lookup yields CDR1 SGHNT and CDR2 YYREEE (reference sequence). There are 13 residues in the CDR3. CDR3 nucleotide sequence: TGTGCCAGCAGCCTTACTAGTTACAATGAGCAGTTCTTC. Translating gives CASSLTSYNEQFF.

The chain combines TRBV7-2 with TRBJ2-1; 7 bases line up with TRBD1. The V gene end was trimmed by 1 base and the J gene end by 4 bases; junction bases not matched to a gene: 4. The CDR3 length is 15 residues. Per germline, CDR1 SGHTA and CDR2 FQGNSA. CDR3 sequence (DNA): TGTGCCAGCAGCTTAGGTGACAGGGTATACAATGAGCAGTTCTTC. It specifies CASSLGDRVYNEQFF.

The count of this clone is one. As DNA, the CDR3 is TGTGCCAGCAGTCCCGGGGGGGCCGATACGCAGTATTTT. It codes for CASSPGGADTQYF. The rearrangement links TRBV3-1 (or the pseudogene TRBV3-2) to TRBJ2-3, with 8 positions matching TRBD2. This CDR3 is built from 13 residues. The V gene's germline CDR1 is LGHDT and CDR2 YNNKEL (reference sequence). Trimming at V came to 6 bases and at J to 6 bases, leaving 5 bases not matched to a gene.

This chain's CDR3 is CASSLQDSRATEAFF. As DNA, the CDR3 is TGTGCCAGCTCACTCCAAGACAGTCGTGCGACTGAAGCTTTCTTT. The gene calls are TRBV18 and TRBJ1-1, with D perhaps matching TRBD1 (5 bases). The CDR3 has 15 amino acids. Germline assignment: CDR1 KGHSH and CDR2 LQKENI. The V gene lost 4 bases and the J gene lost 5 bases, with 17 bases spanning the gap. The full variable domain, with the rest looked up from reference TRBV18 and TRBJ1-1, is NAGVMQNPRHLVRRRGQEARLRCSPMKGHSHVYWYRQLPEEGLKFMVYLQKENIIDESGMPKERFSAEFPKEGPSILRIQQVVRGDSAAYFCASSLQDSRATEAFFGQGTRLTVV.

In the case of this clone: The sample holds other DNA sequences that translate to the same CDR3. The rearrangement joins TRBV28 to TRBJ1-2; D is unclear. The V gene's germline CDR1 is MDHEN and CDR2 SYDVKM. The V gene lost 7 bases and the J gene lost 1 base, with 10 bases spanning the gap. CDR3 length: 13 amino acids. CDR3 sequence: CASTLRGNYGYTF. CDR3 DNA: TGTGCCAGCACCCTTCGCGGTAACTATGGCTACACCTTC.

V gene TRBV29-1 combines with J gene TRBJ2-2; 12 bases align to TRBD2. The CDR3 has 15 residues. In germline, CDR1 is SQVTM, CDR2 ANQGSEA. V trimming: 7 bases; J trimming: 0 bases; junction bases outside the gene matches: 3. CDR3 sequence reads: CSARLAGANTGELFF. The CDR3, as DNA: TGCAGCGCCAGACTAGCGGGGGCGAACACCGGGGAGCTGTTTTTT.

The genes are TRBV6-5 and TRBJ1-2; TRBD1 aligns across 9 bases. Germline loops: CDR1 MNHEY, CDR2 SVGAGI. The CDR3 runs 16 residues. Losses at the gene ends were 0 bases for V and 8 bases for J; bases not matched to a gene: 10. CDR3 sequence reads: CASSYSQGQGLNGYTF. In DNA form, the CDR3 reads TGTGCCAGCAGTTACTCGCAGGGACAGGGCCTAAACGGCTACACCTTC.

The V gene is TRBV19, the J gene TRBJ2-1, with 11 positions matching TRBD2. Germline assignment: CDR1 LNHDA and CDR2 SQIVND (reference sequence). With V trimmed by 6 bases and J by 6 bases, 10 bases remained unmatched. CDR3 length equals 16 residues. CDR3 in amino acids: CASSPISSGGRNEQFF. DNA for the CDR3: TGTGCCAGTAGCCCAATATCTAGCGGGGGGCGCAATGAGCAGTTCTTC.

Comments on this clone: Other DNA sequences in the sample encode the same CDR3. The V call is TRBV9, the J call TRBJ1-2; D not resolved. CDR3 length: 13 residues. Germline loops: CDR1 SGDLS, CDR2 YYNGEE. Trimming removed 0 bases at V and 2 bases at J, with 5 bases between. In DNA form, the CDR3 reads TGTGCCAGCAGCGTAGATTCGAACTATGGCTACACCTTC. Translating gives CASSVDSNYGYTF.

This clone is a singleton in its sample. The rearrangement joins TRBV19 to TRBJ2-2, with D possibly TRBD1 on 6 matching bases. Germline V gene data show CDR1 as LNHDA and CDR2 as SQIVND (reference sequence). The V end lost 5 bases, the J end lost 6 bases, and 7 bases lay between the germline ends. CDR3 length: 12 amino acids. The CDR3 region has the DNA TGTGCCAGTAGTCAGGGGCCCGGGGAGCTGTTTTTT. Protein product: CASSQGPGELFF. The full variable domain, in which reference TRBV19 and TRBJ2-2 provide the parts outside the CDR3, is DGGITQSPKYLFRKEGQNVTLSCEQNLNHDAMYWYRQDPGQGLRLIYYSQIVNDFQKGDIAEGYSVSREKKESFPLTVTSAQKNPTAFYLCASSQGPGELFFGEGSRLTVL.

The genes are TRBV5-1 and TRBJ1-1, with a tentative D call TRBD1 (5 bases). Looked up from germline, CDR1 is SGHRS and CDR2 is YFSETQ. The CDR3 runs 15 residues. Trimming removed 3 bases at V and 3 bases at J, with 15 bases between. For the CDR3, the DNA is TGCGCCAGCAGCTGGAGGGACGGATTTTACACTGAAGCTTTCTTT. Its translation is CASSWRDGFYTEAFF.

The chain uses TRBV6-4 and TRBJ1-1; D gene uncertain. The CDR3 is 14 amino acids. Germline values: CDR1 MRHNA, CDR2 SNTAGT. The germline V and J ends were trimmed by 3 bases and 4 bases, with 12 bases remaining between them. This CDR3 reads CASSERPWSTEAFF. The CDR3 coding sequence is TGTGCCAGCAGTGAGAGGCCCTGGTCCACTGAAGCTTTCTTT.

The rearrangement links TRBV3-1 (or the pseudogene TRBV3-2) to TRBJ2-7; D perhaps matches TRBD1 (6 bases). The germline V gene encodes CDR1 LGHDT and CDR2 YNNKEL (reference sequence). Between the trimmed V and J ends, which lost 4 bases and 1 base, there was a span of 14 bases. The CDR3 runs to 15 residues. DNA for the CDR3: TGTGCCAGCAGCCCAGGGACAAAATTTTCCTACGAGCAGTACTTC. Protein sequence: CASSPGTKFSYEQYF.

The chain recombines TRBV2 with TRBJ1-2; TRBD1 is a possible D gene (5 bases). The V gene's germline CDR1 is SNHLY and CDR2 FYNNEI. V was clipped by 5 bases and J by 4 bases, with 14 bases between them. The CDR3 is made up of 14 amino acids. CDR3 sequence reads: CASSPSQGFYGYTF. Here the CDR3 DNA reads TGTGCCAGCAGTCCTTCCCAGGGATTCTATGGCTACACCTTC.

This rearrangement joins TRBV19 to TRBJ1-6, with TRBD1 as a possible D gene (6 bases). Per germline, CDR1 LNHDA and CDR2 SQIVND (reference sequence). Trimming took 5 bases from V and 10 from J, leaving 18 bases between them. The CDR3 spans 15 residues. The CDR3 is CASSAQGRKGSPLHF. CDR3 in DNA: TGTGCCAGTAGTGCCCAGGGGCGAAAAGGCTCACCCCTCCACTTT.

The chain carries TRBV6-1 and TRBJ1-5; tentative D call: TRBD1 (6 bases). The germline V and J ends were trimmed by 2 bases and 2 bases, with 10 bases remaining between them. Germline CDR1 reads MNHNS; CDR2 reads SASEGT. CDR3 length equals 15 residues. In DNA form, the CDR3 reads TGTGCCAGCAGTGAATCGACAGGTCGCAATCAGCCCCAGCATTTT. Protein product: CASSESTGRNQPQHF.

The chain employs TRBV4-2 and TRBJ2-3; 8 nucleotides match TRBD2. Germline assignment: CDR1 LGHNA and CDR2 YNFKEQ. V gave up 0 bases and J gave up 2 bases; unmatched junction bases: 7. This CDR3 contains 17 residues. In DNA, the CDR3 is TGTGCCAGCAGCCAAGAAACCAGCGGGGGAGTCACAGATACGCAGTATTTT. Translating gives CASSQETSGGVTDTQYF.

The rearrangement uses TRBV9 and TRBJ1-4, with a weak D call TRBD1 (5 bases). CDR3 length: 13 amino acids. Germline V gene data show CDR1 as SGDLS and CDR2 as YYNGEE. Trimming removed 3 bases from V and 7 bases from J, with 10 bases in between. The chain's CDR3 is CASSDSRGEKLFF. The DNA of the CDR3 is TGTGCCAGCAGCGACAGTAGGGGTGAAAAACTGTTTTTT.

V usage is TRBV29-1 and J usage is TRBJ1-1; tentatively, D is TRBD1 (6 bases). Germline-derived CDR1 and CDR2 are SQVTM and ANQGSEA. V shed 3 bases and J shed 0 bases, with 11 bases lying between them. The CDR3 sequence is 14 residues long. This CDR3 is CSVEDRPMNTEAFF. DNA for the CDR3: TGCAGCGTTGAGGACAGACCCATGAACACTGAAGCTTTCTTT.

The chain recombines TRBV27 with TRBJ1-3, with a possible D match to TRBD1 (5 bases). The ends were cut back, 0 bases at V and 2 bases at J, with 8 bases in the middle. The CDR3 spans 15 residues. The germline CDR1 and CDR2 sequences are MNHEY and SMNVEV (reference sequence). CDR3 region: CASSLSRAAGNTIYF. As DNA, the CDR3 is TGTGCCAGCAGTTTATCCAGGGCTGCTGGAAACACCATATATTTT.

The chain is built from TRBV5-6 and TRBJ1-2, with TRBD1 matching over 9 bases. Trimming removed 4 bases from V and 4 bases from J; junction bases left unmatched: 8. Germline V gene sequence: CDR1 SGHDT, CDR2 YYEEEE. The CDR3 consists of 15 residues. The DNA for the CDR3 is TGTGCCAGCAGCCCAACCGGGACAGGGCGCTATGGCTACACCTTC. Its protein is CASSPTGTGRYGYTF.

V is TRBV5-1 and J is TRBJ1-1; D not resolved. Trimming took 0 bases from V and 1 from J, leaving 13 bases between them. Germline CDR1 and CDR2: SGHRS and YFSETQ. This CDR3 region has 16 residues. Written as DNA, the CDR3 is TGCGCCAGCAGCTTGGAGGCAGGATTAAGGAACACTGAAGCTTTCTTT. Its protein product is CASSLEAGLRNTEAFF.

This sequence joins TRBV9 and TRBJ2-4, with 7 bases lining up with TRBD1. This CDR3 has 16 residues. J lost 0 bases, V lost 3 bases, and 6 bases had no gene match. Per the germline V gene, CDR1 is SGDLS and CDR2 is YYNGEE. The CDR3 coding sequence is TGTGCCAGCAGCGAGGGGGACAGATTAGCCAAAAACATTCAGTACTTC. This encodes CASSEGDRLAKNIQYF. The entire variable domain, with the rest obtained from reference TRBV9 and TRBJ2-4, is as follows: DSGVTQTPKHLITATGQRVTLRCSPRSGDLSVYWYQQSLDQGLQFLIQYYNGEERAKGNILERFSAQQFPDLHSELNLSSLELGDSALYFCASSEGDRLAKNIQYFGAGTRLSVL.

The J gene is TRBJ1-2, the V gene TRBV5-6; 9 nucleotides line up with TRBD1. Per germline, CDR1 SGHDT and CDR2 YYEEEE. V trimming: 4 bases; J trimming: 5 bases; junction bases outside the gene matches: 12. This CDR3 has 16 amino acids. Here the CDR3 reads CASSPGGMGQGYGYTF. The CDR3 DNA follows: TGTGCCAGCAGCCCTGGGGGGATGGGACAGGGATATGGCTACACCTTC.

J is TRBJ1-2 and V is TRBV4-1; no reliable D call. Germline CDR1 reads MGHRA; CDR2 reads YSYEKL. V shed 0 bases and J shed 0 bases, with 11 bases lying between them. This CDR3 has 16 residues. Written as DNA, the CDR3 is TGCGCCAGCAGCCAAGAGGCCACCGCCTCTAACTATGGCTACACCTTC. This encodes CASSQEATASNYGYTF.

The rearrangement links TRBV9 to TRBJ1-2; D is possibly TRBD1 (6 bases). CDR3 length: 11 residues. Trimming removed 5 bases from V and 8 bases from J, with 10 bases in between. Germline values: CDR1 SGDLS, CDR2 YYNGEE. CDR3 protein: CASRGTKGYTF. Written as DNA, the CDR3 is TGTGCCAGCAGGGGGACAAAGGGCTACACCTTC.